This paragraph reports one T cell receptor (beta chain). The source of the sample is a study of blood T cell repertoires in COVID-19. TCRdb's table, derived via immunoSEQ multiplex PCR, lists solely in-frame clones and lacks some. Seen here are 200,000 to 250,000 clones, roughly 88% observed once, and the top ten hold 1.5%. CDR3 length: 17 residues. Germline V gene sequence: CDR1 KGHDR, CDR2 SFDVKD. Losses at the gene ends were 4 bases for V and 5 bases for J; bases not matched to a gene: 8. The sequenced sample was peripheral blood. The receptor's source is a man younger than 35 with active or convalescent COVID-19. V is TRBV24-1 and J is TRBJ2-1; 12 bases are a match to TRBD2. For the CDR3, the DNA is TGTGCCACCAGTGAGACCCGACTAGCGGGAGTCAACAATGAGCAGTTCTTC. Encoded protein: CATSETRLAGVNNEQFF.